These 13 T cell receptor beta chains originate from one sample sequenced in a study of T cell changes during pregnancy in multiple sclerosis. Profiled with immunoSEQ multiplex PCR; TCRdb holds only in-frame clones, not every one. Of around 130,000 clones detected, approximately 93% appear once; the ten largest clones hold under 7%. Sequenced material: peripheral blood, taken before pregnancy. These receptors were obtained from a female donor with multiple sclerosis, enrolled in a pregnancy study.

The rearrangement uses TRBV27 and TRBJ2-3; 9 bases match TRBD2. In germline, CDR1 is MNHEY, CDR2 SMNVEV (reference sequence). The CDR3 has 16 residues. After removal of 5 bases from V and 4 bases from J, the junction contained 10 bases not matched to a gene. CDR3 DNA sequence: TGTGCCAGCAGTAATAGCGGGAGAGTCACCCCAGATACGCAGTATTTT. It translates to CASSNSGRVTPDTQYF.

V is TRBV28 and J is TRBJ1-5; D is perhaps TRBD1 (6 bases). CDR1 is MDHEN, CDR2 SYDVKM, per germline. With 10 bases removed from V and 0 bases from J, the gap between germline ends came to 16 bases. This CDR3 region has 15 residues. The CDR3 coding sequence is TGTGCCACCCAAGAAGGACAGTATAGCAATCAGCCCCAGCATTTT. Encoded protein: CATQEGQYSNQPQHF.

The rearrangement links TRBV7-3 to TRBJ2-1; TRBD2 aligns across 7 bases. Germline loops: CDR1 SGHTA, CDR2 FQGTGA. The junction had 10 bases not matched to a gene; V was cut back by 1 base and J by 10 bases. This CDR3 region has 15 residues. CDR3 loop: CASSLSGSPGGEQFF. In nucleotides, the CDR3 is TGTGCCAGCAGCTTAAGCGGGAGTCCTGGGGGAGAGCAGTTCTTC.

The gene calls are TRBV21-1 and TRBJ1-3; TRBD1 reflects the table's D call only, with no check against the DNA. TRBV21-1 is recorded as a pseudogene. There are 17 residues in the CDR3. The CDR3 sequence: CASSPLVGVTSGNTIYF. Written as DNA, the CDR3 is TGTGCCAGCAGCCCTTTGGTAGGGGTCACCTCTGGAAACACCATATATTTT.

The chain links TRBV5-1 to TRBJ2-7; the match to TRBD2 covers 8 bases. This CDR3 is 15 amino acids long. Germline V lookup: CDR1 SGHRS, CDR2 YFSETQ. The V gene end was trimmed by 2 bases and the J gene end by 3 bases; junction bases not matched to a gene: 7. CDR3 sequence: CASSFFGREVYEQYF. CDR3 in DNA: TGCGCCAGCAGCTTTTTCGGGCGGGAGGTCTACGAGCAGTACTTC.

The J gene is TRBJ1-1, the V gene TRBV9, with D perhaps matching TRBD1 (6 bases). The CDR3 has 14 residues. V lost 0 bases and J 0 bases, leaving 6 bases between the germline ends. Germline CDR1 is SGDLS and CDR2 is YYNGEE. CDR3 loop: CASSVGDMNTEAFF. The CDR3 DNA is TGTGCCAGCAGCGTAGGGGACATGAACACTGAAGCTTTCTTT.

The chain has TRBV19 and TRBJ2-3; 9 positions agree with TRBD2. Germline assignment: CDR1 LNHDA and CDR2 SQIVND (reference sequence). Trimming took 8 bases from V and 3 from J; bases not matched to a gene: 6. The CDR3 length is 14 residues. In nucleotides, the CDR3 is TGTGCCAGTTCGATCGCGGGGGGGACAGATACGCAGTATTTT. This codes for CASSIAGGTDTQYF.

V usage is TRBV7-6 and J usage is TRBJ2-7; no clear D. Germline loops: CDR1 SGHVS, CDR2 FNYEAQ. Trimming shortened V by 4 bases and J by 6 bases, and 7 bases separated the two germline ends. The CDR3 loop spans 11 amino acids. CDR3 loop: CASSSSREQYF. CDR3 DNA sequence: TGTGCCAGCAGCTCCAGTCGCGAGCAGTACTTC. Based on the CDR3 plus reference TRBV7-6 and TRBJ2-7, the full variable domain is GAGVSQSPRYKVTKRGQDVALRCDPISGHVSLYWYRQALGQGPEFLTYFNYEAQQDKSGLPNDRFSAERPEGSISTLTIQRTEQRDSAMYRCASSSSREQYFGPGTRLTVT.

The chain recombines TRBV14 with TRBJ2-2; 7 nucleotides agree with TRBD1. Trimming at V came to 3 bases and at J to 1 base, leaving 5 bases not matched to a gene. CDR3 size: 16 residues. Germline V CDR1 and CDR2: SGHDN, FVKESK. DNA for the CDR3: TGTGCCAGCAGCCATAGGGGGACAGAGAACACCGGGGAGCTGTTTTTT. Translation gives CASSHRGTENTGELFF.

This clone showed up just a few times. V is TRBV30 and J is TRBJ2-7, with 13 bases aligning to TRBD2. Germline V gene data show CDR1 as GTSNPN and CDR2 as SVGIG (reference sequence). The CDR3 extends over 17 amino acids. V dropped 3 bases and J dropped 2; count of bases not matched to a gene: 10. The CDR3 is CAWRSEPGTSGAYEQYF. The CDR3 DNA reads TGTGCCTGGAGGAGCGAACCCGGGACTAGCGGGGCCTACGAGCAGTACTTC.

This chain links TRBV7-9 with TRBJ1-6; 8 bases map to TRBD1. Germline CDR1 reads SEHNR; CDR2 reads FQNEAQ (reference sequence). V was clipped by 5 bases and J by 8 bases; unmatched bases: 5. CDR3 length: 14 residues. CDR3 sequence reads: CASSQGTGHSPLHF. The CDR3 coding sequence is TGTGCCAGCAGCCAAGGGACAGGTCATTCACCCCTCCACTTT.

The chain has TRBV11-1 and TRBJ2-1; tentative D call: TRBD2 (5 bases). Germline loops: CDR1 SGHAT, CDR2 FQDESV (reference sequence). Deletions cut 3 bases from V and 6 bases from J, with 12 bases between. This CDR3 spans 14 amino acids. The CDR3 loop is CASSFPDWLNEQFF. The DNA for the CDR3 is TGTGCCAGCAGCTTCCCGGACTGGCTCAATGAGCAGTTCTTC.

The rearrangement links TRBV5-5 to TRBJ1-3; 9 bases map to TRBD1. The CDR3 is made up of 16 amino acids. V dropped 0 bases and J dropped 4; count of bases not matched to a gene: 5. Looked up from germline, CDR1 is SGHKS and CDR2 is YYEKEE (reference sequence). DNA for the CDR3: TGTGCCAGCAGCTTGGAGGGACAGGGTTACGGAAACACCATATATTTT. Translating gives CASSLEGQGYGNTIYF.